The 20 T cell receptor beta chains reported below all come from one sample, sequenced in a study of blood T cell repertoires in COVID-19. The table came from immunoSEQ multiplex PCR; TCRdb's copy has only in-frame clones and leaves some out. Of about 200,000 clones listed, around four fifths are singletons. The sample taken for sequencing was peripheral blood. Source of these receptors: a man aged 55 to 70 with COVID-19, enrolled during active disease.

This chain joins TRBV19 and TRBJ1-3; the match to TRBD1 covers 7 bases. This CDR3 region has 14 residues. Germline V gene sequence: CDR1 LNHDA, CDR2 SQIVND (reference sequence). Unmatched junction bases numbered 7, after V lost 6 bases and J lost 5 bases. CDR3 in DNA: TGTGCCAGTAGGACAGGGTTTGATCGAAACACCATATATTTT. Its protein is CASRTGFDRNTIYF.

This clone was seen once. The chain is built from TRBV3-1 (or the pseudogene TRBV3-2) and TRBJ1-1; 9 nucleotides match TRBD1. This CDR3 spans 15 amino acids. V gave up 4 bases and J gave up 1 base; unmatched junction bases: 4. Germline CDR1 and CDR2: LGHDT and YNNKEL (reference sequence). The CDR3 DNA is TGTGCCAGCAGCCCCCGGACAGGGGAGAACACTGAAGCTTTCTTT. This gives the protein CASSPRTGENTEAFF.

The chain links TRBV9 to TRBJ2-3; D unresolved. The V and J ends lost 0 bases and 5 bases respectively, with 10 bases between them. This CDR3 is built from 14 residues. In germline, CDR1 is SGDLS, CDR2 YYNGEE. The CDR3 region has the DNA TGTGCCAGCAGCGTAGAAGTCGCCGGAGATACGCAGTATTTT. Residues: CASSVEVAGDTQYF.

CDR3 loop: CASSLSPLVDTQYF. DNA for the CDR3: TGTGCCAGCAGCTTGTCCCCACTAGTGGATACGCAGTATTTT. This sequence joins TRBV11-2 and TRBJ2-3; weak D call: TRBD2 (5 bases). Germline CDR1 SGHAT, CDR2 FQNNGV. The germline V and J ends were trimmed by 3 bases and 6 bases, with 13 bases remaining between them. This CDR3 comprises 14 residues. The entire variable domain, with the rest obtained from reference TRBV11-2 and TRBJ2-3, is as follows: EAGVAQSPRYKIIEKRQSVAFWCNPISGHATLYWYQQILGQGPKLLIQFQNNGVVDDSQLPKDRFSAERLKGVDSTLKIQPAKLEDSAVYLCASSLSPLVDTQYFGPGTRLTVL.

The chain employs TRBV5-1 and TRBJ2-5, with 7 bases matching TRBD2. J was trimmed by 4 bases and V by 0 bases; bases with no gene match: 0. Germline V gene data show CDR1 as SGHRS and CDR2 as YFSETQ. The CDR3 sequence is 13 residues long. The CDR3 DNA reads TGCGCCAGCAGCTTGGGGGAGGGAGAGACCCAGTACTTC. Translating it yields CASSLGEGETQYF. Together with reference TRBV5-1 and TRBJ2-5, the CDR3 gives the full variable domain: KAGVTQTPRYLIKTRGQQVTLSCSPISGHRSVSWYQQTPGQGLQFLFEYFSETQRNKGNFPGRFSGRQFSNSRSEMNVSTLELGDSALYLCASSLGEGETQYFGPGTRLLVL.

The chain couples TRBV19 to TRBJ1-1; 9 positions match TRBD1. The CDR3 loop spans 15 amino acids. CDR1 is LNHDA and CDR2 is SQIVND in the germline V gene (reference sequence). V lost 7 bases, J lost 3 bases, and 9 bases stayed unmatched. In DNA, the CDR3 is TGTGCCAGTACCGACAGGGGGTCGACGCACACTGAAGCTTTCTTT. Its protein is CASTDRGSTHTEAFF.

V is TRBV5-1 and J is TRBJ2-2; TRBD1 is a possible D gene (6 bases). Germline assignment: CDR1 SGHRS and CDR2 YFSETQ. This CDR3 spans 15 amino acids. Trimming shortened V by 4 bases and J by 4 bases, and 14 bases separated the two germline ends. Here the CDR3 DNA reads TGCGCCAGCAGCGGGGCCGGGACATCCACCGGGGAGCTGTTTTTT. Translating gives CASSGAGTSTGELFF.

The chain couples TRBV30 to TRBJ2-1, with TRBD2 identical over 8 bases. J lost 7 bases, V lost 0 bases, and 5 bases had no gene match. The CDR3 is made up of 14 amino acids. Germline V gene lookup returns CDR1 GTSNPN and CDR2 SVGIG (reference sequence). As DNA, the CDR3 is TGTGCCTGGAGTGTACTAGCGGTTCAAAATGAGCAGTTCTTC. Translating gives CAWSVLAVQNEQFF.

The chain employs TRBV19 and TRBJ1-2; D gene uncertain. This CDR3 spans 17 amino acids. Trimming stripped 5 bases from V and 0 bases from J, with 19 bases between. Germline-derived CDR1 and CDR2 are LNHDA and SQIVND (reference sequence). The CDR3 region is CASSFSSGAATNYGYTF. In DNA, the CDR3 is TGTGCCAGTAGTTTCTCCAGCGGAGCCGCCACTAACTATGGCTACACCTTC. Full variable domain (rest looked up from reference TRBV19 and TRBJ1-2): DGGITQSPKYLFRKEGQNVTLSCEQNLNHDAMYWYRQDPGQGLRLIYYSQIVNDFQKGDIAEGYSVSREKKESFPLTVTSAQKNPTAFYLCASSFSSGAATNYGYTFGSGTRLTVV.

The genes are TRBV10-1 and TRBJ2-1; D may be TRBD2 (7 bases). V lost 3 bases, J lost 8 bases, and 17 bases lay in between. The length of the CDR3 is 15 residues. CDR1 WNHNN and CDR2 SYGVQD come from the germline V gene (reference sequence). The CDR3 sequence is CASSDPSTGRDEQFF. In DNA, the CDR3 is TGCGCCAGCAGTGACCCTTCTACAGGGAGGGATGAGCAGTTCTTC.

The rearrangement links TRBV9 to TRBJ2-5; the D gene is possibly TRBD2 (5 bases). Germline assignment: CDR1 SGDLS and CDR2 YYNGEE. Trimming took off 0 bases at V and 4 bases at J, with 7 bases between the two ends. The CDR3 extends over 13 amino acids. CDR3 loop: CASSVGGRETQYF. For the CDR3, the DNA is TGTGCCAGCAGCGTAGGTGGGAGAGAGACCCAGTACTTC.

CDR3 loop: CAITGQGETEAFF. For the CDR3, the DNA is TGTGCCATCACCGGACAGGGTGAAACTGAAGCTTTCTTT. This chain joins TRBV10-3 and TRBJ1-1; 8 nucleotides match TRBD1. Germline trimming cut 7 bases from V and 5 bases from J; bases unmatched to any gene: 6. The germline V gene has CDR1 ENHRY and CDR2 SYGVKD. The CDR3 runs to 13 residues.

The chain is built from TRBV5-5 and TRBJ2-1; no firm D call. This CDR3 has 12 amino acids. V lost 2 bases, J lost 9 bases, and 9 bases lay in between. Germline lookup yields CDR1 SGHKS and CDR2 YYEKEE (reference sequence). The CDR3 DNA is TGTGCCAGCAGCTTCGAGTCGGGTGAGCAGTTCTTC. Encoded protein: CASSFESGEQFF.

The chain uses TRBV19 and TRBJ1-2, with 8 nucleotides matching TRBD1. CDR1 is LNHDA, CDR2 SQIVND, per germline (reference sequence). The CDR3 runs to 14 residues. V trimming: 1 base; J trimming: 6 bases; junction bases outside the gene matches: 4. CDR3 amino acids: CASSIGTGKDGYTF. CDR3 sequence (DNA): TGTGCCAGTAGTATAGGGACAGGGAAGGATGGCTACACCTTC.

The table lists this clone with a few counts. J is TRBJ1-1 and V is TRBV28; D gene unclear. CDR3 length: 13 residues. The V end lost 7 bases, the J end lost 1 base, and 10 bases lay between the germline ends. Germline values: CDR1 MDHEN, CDR2 SYDVKM. The CDR3 DNA reads TGTGCCAGCACCGTTACTAGGAACACTGAAGCTTTCTTT. Translated: CASTVTRNTEAFF. The full variable domain, completed using reference TRBV28 and TRBJ1-1, is DVKVTQSSRYLVKRTGEKVFLECVQDMDHENMFWYRQDPGLGLRLIYFSYDVKMKEKGDIPEGYSVSREKKERFSLILESASTNQTSMYLCASTVTRNTEAFFGQGTRLTVV.

This clone showed up just a few times. The rearrangement joins TRBV7-2 to TRBJ1-1; the D is unclear. V was cut by 2 bases and J by 3 bases, with 10 bases left in between. Germline V gives CDR1 SGHTA, CDR2 FQGNSA. CDR3 size: 14 residues. The CDR3 loop is CASSLRMEDTEAFF. As DNA, the CDR3 is TGTGCCAGCAGCTTAAGGATGGAGGACACTGAAGCTTTCTTT.

The chain has TRBV15 and TRBJ1-5; D is unresolved. Germline values: CDR1 LNHNV, CDR2 YYDKDF (reference sequence). CDR3 size: 15 residues. Between the trimmed V and J ends, which lost 3 bases and 0 bases, there was a span of 9 bases. CDR3 loop: CATSRGTASNQPQHF. The CDR3 DNA reads as TGTGCCACCAGCAGGGGTACAGCTAGCAATCAGCCCCAGCATTTT. The whole variable domain, remainder taken from reference TRBV15 and TRBJ1-5, is DAMVIQNPRYQVTQFGKPVTLSCSQTLNHNVMYWYQQKSSQAPKLLFHYYDKDFNNEADTPDNFQSRRPNTSFCFLDIRSPGLGDTAMYLCATSRGTASNQPQHFGDGTRLSIL.

The CDR3 reads CASSHRVMSDSHFANYGYTF. CDR3 DNA: TGCGCCAGCAGTCATCGGGTTATGTCGGACAGTCATTTTGCTAACTATGGCTACACCTTC. The gene calls are TRBV23-1 and TRBJ1-2; perhaps TRBD1 as D (6 bases). TRBV23-1 is designated an ORF whose function remains uncertain. The CDR3 consists of 20 residues. V lost 3 bases to trimming and J lost 0 bases, with 26 bases between them.

The V gene is TRBV7-9, the J gene TRBJ2-7; D is perhaps TRBD1 (5 bases). From germline, CDR1 is SEHNR and CDR2 FQNEAQ (reference sequence). The CDR3 sequence is 13 residues long. Deletions cut 5 bases from V and 2 bases from J, with 10 bases between. The DNA of the CDR3 is TGTGCCAGCAGCCCGGACACTACCTACGAGCAGTACTTC. Translating it yields CASSPDTTYEQYF.

The genes are TRBV5-1 and TRBJ1-2; 9 bases are a match to TRBD1. The CDR3 sequence is 14 residues long. The germline V gene encodes CDR1 SGHRS and CDR2 YFSETQ. V shed 2 bases, J shed 6 bases, and the junction held 5 bases outside the gene matches. The CDR3, as DNA: TGCGCCAGCAGCTTCGGGGACAGGGAAGATGGCTACACCTTC. Protein product: CASSFGDREDGYTF.